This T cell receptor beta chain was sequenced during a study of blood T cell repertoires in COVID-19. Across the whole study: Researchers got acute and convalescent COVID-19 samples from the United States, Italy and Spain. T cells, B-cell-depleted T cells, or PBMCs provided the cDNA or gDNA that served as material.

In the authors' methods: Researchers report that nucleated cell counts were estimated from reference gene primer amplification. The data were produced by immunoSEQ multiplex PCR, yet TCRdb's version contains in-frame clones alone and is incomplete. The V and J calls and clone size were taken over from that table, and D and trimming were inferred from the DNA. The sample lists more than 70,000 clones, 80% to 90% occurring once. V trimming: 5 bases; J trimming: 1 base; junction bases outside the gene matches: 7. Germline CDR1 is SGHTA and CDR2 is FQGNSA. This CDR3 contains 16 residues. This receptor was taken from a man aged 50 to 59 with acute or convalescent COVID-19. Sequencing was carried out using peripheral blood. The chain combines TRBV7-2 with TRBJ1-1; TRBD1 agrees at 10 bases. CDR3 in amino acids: CASSPHRTGGNTEAFF. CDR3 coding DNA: TGTGCCAGCAGCCCACATCGGACAGGGGGGAACACTGAAGCTTTCTTT.